The next 21 T cell receptor beta chains were all read from a single sample in a study of T cells in Graves' hyperthyroidism and ophthalmopathy. Authors of the study amplified TCR beta CDR3 regions from RNA transcripts. An initial round of RT-PCR targeting the TCR CDR3 relied on the HTBI primer set. Each CDR3 protein is one row after TCRdb ran MiXCR on the multiplex PCR reads. Found here are 460,000 or so distinct CDR3 sequences, under 15% of them singletons; the top ten hold less than 20%. Sequences were obtained from blood. These receptors were taken from a young woman with Graves' hyperthyroidism.

This clonotype was detected ten times or more. J is TRBJ2-3 and V is TRBV15; TRBD2 agrees at 7 bases. V was pared by 4 bases and J by 1 base, with 11 bases of the junction left unmatched. CDR3 length: 17 residues. In germline, CDR1 is LNHNV, CDR2 YYDKDF (reference sequence). In DNA form, the CDR3 reads TGTGCCACCAGCACGCGGCTTATTCGGGAGGGCACAGATACGCAGTATTTT. It translates to CATSTRLIREGTDTQYF.

This clonotype was seen at least ten times. The chain links TRBV6-6 to TRBJ2-3; possibly TRBD1 for D (5 bases). The ends were cut back, 0 bases at V and 6 bases at J, with 7 bases in the middle. Germline CDR1 MNHNY, CDR2 SVGAGI (reference sequence). The CDR3 consists of 13 residues. The CDR3 here is CASSYSQGDTQYF. Here the CDR3 DNA reads TGTGCCAGCAGTTACTCCCAGGGCGATACGCAGTATTTT.

This clonotype has only a few counts. As the CDR3 is not closed by the conserved phenylalanine or tryptophan, this likely results from a read error. The chain recombines TRBV10-3 with TRBJ1-1, with 11 bases that match TRBD1. The CDR3 length is 17 residues. V trimming: 11 bases; J trimming: 0 bases; junction bases outside the gene matches: 14. The germline CDR1 and CDR2 sequences are ENHRY and SYGVKD. The CDR3 DNA reads as TGTGCCGTTCACCCAGGACAGGGGGCTTTGTTGAACACTGAAGCTTTCTCT. Its translation is CAVHPGQGALLNTEAFS.

This clonotype showed up just a few times. This chain uses TRBV6-9 with TRBJ2-3, with D possibly matching TRBD2 (5 bases). The CDR3 sequence is 13 residues long. V shed 3 bases and J shed 6 bases, with 10 bases lying between them. The germline gives CDR1 MNHGY, CDR2 SVAAGI. The CDR3 sequence is CASSYGLWDTQYF. For the CDR3, the DNA is TGTGCCAGCAGTTACGGACTTTGGGATACGCAGTATTTT.

This clonotype came up many times. V and J are TRBV20-1 and TRBJ2-7; D possibly uses TRBD1 or TRBD2 (6 bases each). Germline loops: CDR1 DFQATT, CDR2 SNEGSKA (reference sequence). The CDR3 contains 14 residues. V lost 0 bases and J 4 bases, leaving 13 bases between the germline ends. The CDR3 loop is CSARDSGGVYEQYF. The DNA of the CDR3 is TGCAGTGCTAGAGACTCCGGGGGCGTTTACGAGCAGTACTTC.

The chain has TRBV20-1 and TRBJ2-3; the D gene is possibly TRBD2 (6 bases). V lost 0 bases to trimming and J lost 5 bases, with 6 bases between them. Germline V gene data show CDR1 as DFQATT and CDR2 as SNEGSKA (reference sequence). This CDR3 is 12 amino acids long. The CDR3 sequence is CSAREGGDTQYF. Here the CDR3 DNA reads TGCAGTGCTAGAGAGGGAGGAGATACGCAGTATTTT.

This clonotype was detected many times. Here the CDR3 reads CASASRRYYEQYV. The CDR3 DNA is TGTGCCAGCGCTAGTCGGAGATATTACGAGCAGTACGTC. The chain is built from TRBV13 and TRBJ2-7, with D unclear. V lost 8 bases, J lost 4 bases, and 15 bases lay in between. The CDR3 length is 13 residues. Germline CDR1 and CDR2: PRHDT and FYEKMQ (reference sequence).

About this clonotype: A much larger clone differs from this one at a single base, so this may be a read error. The chain combines TRBV5-1 with TRBJ1-6; possible D gene TRBD1, 5 bases. Between the trimmed V and J ends, which lost 2 bases and 6 bases, there was a span of 12 bases. The CDR3 has 15 amino acids. Germline CDR1 reads SGHRS; CDR2 reads YFSETQ. CDR3 DNA: TGCGCCAGCAGCTTCAGGGCAAGACTTAATTCACCCCTCCACTTT. Its translation: CASSFRARLNSPLHF.

This clonotype was found many times. The V call is TRBV7-9, the J call TRBJ2-3, with D perhaps matching TRBD2 (5 bases). V lost 4 bases, J lost 5 bases, and 10 bases lay in between. Germline V gene lookup returns CDR1 SEHNR and CDR2 FQNEAQ (reference sequence). The CDR3 is 13 amino acids. CDR3 coding DNA: TGTGCCAGCAGCTCCGGGATGGGAGATACGCAGTATTTT. It yields the protein CASSSGMGDTQYF.

The table lists this clonotype with many counts. This chain connects TRBV11-3 to TRBJ2-7; maybe TRBD2 (6 bases). The CDR3 totals 16 residues. Germline V CDR1 and CDR2: SGHNT, YENEEA. Trimming pared 5 bases from V and 2 bases from J, leaving 19 bases between. The CDR3 coding sequence is TGTGCCAGCAGCCCCCCTGGGGGGACGGCCGCCTACGAGCAGTACTTC. Protein sequence: CASSPPGGTAAYEQYF.

This clonotype was counted at least ten times. The chain has TRBV9 and TRBJ2-1; weak D call: TRBD2 (6 bases). Germline V gene sequence: CDR1 SGDLS, CDR2 YYNGEE. Trimming took 5 bases from V and 7 from J, leaving 13 bases between them. This CDR3 is built from 13 residues. As DNA, the CDR3 is TGTGCCAGCAGTGCGGGACCGCTGAATGAGCAGTTCTTC. Its translation is CASSAGPLNEQFF.

Concerning this clonotype: This may arise from a read error, as a much more abundant clone is one base away. This chain uses TRBV7-2 with TRBJ2-7, with D possibly TRBD2 on 5 matching bases. The V and J ends lost 0 bases and 2 bases respectively, with 5 bases between them. Germline assignment: CDR1 SGHTA and CDR2 FQGNSA. The CDR3 spans 13 residues. CDR3 sequence: CASSLALAYEQYF. As DNA, the CDR3 is TGTGCCAGCAGCTTAGCACTAGCCTACGAGCAGTACTTC.

At least ten counts were recorded for this clonotype. The chain employs TRBV6-2 or TRBV6-3 and TRBJ2-6, with 7 nucleotides matching TRBD1. Germline V gene sequence: CDR1 MNHEY, CDR2 SVGEGT. V was pared by 10 bases and J by 0 bases, with 6 bases of the junction left unmatched. This CDR3 is 15 amino acids long. DNA of the CDR3: TGTGCCATCGGACAGGCCCACTCTGGGGCCAACGTCCTGACTTTC. Amino acids: CAIGQAHSGANVLTF.

The CDR3 is CASSYTGTVPGWGGYTF. In DNA form, the CDR3 reads TGTGCCAGCAGCTACACCGGGACAGTACCGGGGTGGGGTGGCTACACCTTC. The J gene is TRBJ1-2, the V gene TRBV27; 7 positions match TRBD1. Germline loops: CDR1 MNHEY, CDR2 SMNVEV (reference sequence). The CDR3 has 17 amino acids. Trimming at V came to 6 bases and at J to 7 bases, leaving 20 bases not matched to a gene.

This clonotype has a count of ten or more. The rearrangement uses TRBV19 and TRBJ2-5; 9 bases map to TRBD2. The germline CDR1 and CDR2 sequences are LNHDA and SQIVND (reference sequence). The CDR3 covers 16 residues. Trimming at V came to 4 bases and at J to 5 bases, leaving 11 bases not matched to a gene. The CDR3 nucleotides read TGTGCCAGTAGTACGGCTGGCGGGAGGGCCCTCGAGACCCAGTACTTC. It codes for CASSTAGGRALETQYF.

V is TRBV18 and J is TRBJ1-2; tentative D call: TRBD1 (6 bases). The CDR3 covers 16 residues. Trimming took off 3 bases at V and 8 bases at J, with 22 bases between the two ends. Germline assignment: CDR1 KGHSH and CDR2 LQKENI. This chain's CDR3 is CASSPRGIPAGGGYTF. CDR3 coding DNA: TGTGCCAGCTCACCTCGAGGGATCCCCGCGGGGGGCGGCTACACCTTC.

This clonotype has more than one count but fewer than ten. This sequence joins TRBV6-5 and TRBJ2-7; D might be TRBD1 or TRBD2, each matching 7 bases. Looked up from germline, CDR1 is MNHEY and CDR2 is SVGAGI. Trimming pared 2 bases from V and 3 bases from J, leaving 20 bases between. The CDR3 is 17 residues long. The CDR3 bases are TGTGCCAGCAGTTACGGTAGAGTGGCAGGGGGGGTCTACGAGCAGTACTTC. Protein product: CASSYGRVAGGVYEQYF.

This clonotype has a count of ten or more. The J gene is TRBJ1-1, the V gene TRBV5-1; 8 bases align to TRBD1. V lost 4 bases, J lost 4 bases, and 9 bases stayed unmatched. CDR1 SGHRS and CDR2 YFSETQ come from the germline V gene. The CDR3 is made up of 15 amino acids. CDR3 coding DNA: TGCGCCAGCAGCCACAGGGGGTCGGTGAGCACTGAAGCTTTCTTT. Its protein product is CASSHRGSVSTEAFF.

This clonotype has a count of ten or more. The chain joins TRBV28 to TRBJ2-5; 12 positions agree with TRBD2. CDR3 length: 15 amino acids. V lost 5 bases, J lost 5 bases, and 6 bases stayed unmatched. Per germline, CDR1 MDHEN and CDR2 SYDVKM. The CDR3 reads CASSGTSGYAETQYF. DNA of the CDR3: TGTGCCAGCAGTGGGACTAGCGGGTATGCGGAGACCCAGTACTTC.

This clonotype showed up many times. The chain is built from TRBV9 and TRBJ2-5; D not resolved. Trimming stripped 3 bases from V and 5 bases from J, with 11 bases between. CDR1 and CDR2 from the germline V gene are SGDLS and YYNGEE. CDR3 size: 13 residues. CDR3 region: CASSARLRETQYF. CDR3 in DNA: TGTGCCAGCAGCGCCCGCCTTAGGGAGACCCAGTACTTC.

This clonotype was observed at least ten times. The chain carries TRBV28 and TRBJ2-4; 7 bases align to TRBD1. Germline V gene sequence: CDR1 MDHEN, CDR2 SYDVKM. The CDR3 consists of 17 residues. Germline trimming cut 5 bases from V and 6 bases from J; bases unmatched to any gene: 16. The CDR3 loop is CASSPWGQPAGRNIQYF. The CDR3 DNA is TGTGCCAGCAGTCCTTGGGGACAGCCGGCGGGTAGAAACATTCAGTACTTC.